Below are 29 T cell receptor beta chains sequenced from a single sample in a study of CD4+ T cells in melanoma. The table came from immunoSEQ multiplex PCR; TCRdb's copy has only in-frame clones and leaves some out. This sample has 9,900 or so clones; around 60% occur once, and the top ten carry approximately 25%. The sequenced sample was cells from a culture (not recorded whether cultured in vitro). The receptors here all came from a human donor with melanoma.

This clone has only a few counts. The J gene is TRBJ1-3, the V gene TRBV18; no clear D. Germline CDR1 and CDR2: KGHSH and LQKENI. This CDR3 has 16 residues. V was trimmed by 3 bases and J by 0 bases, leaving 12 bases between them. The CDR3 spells CASSPTPPGSGNTIYF. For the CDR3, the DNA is TGTGCCAGCTCACCCACCCCGCCGGGCTCTGGAAACACCATATATTTT.

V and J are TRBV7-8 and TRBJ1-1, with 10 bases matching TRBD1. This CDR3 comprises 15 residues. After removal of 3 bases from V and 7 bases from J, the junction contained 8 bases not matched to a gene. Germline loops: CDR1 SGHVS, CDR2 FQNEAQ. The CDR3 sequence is CASSFSDRGPVEAFF. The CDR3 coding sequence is TGTGCCAGCAGCTTTTCCGACAGGGGGCCCGTTGAAGCTTTCTTT. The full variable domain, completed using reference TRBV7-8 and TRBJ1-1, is GAGVSQSPRYKVAKRGQDVALRCDPISGHVSLFWYQQALGQGPEFLTYFQNEAQLDKSGLPSDRFFAERPEGSVSTLKIQRTQQEDSAVYLCASSFSDRGPVEAFFGQGTRLTVV.

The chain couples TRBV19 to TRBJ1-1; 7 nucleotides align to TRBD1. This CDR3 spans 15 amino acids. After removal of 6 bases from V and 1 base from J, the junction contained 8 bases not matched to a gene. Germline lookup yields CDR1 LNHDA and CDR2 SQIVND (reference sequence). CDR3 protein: CASRKRTGRNTEAFF. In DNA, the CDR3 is TGTGCCAGTAGAAAACGGACAGGTAGGAACACTGAAGCTTTCTTT.

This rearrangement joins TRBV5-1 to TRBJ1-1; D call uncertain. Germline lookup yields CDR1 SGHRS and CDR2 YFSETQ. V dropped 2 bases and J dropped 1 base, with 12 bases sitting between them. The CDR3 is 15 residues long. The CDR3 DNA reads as TGCGCCAGCAGCTTCACGACGTCGACGAACACTGAAGCTTTCTTT. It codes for CASSFTTSTNTEAFF.

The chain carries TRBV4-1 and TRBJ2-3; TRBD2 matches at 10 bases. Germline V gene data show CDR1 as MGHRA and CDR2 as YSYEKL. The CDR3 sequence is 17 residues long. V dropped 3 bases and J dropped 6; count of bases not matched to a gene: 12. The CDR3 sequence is CASSHQGSGGAADTQYF. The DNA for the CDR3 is TGCGCCAGCAGCCATCAAGGAAGCGGGGGGGCCGCGGATACGCAGTATTTT.

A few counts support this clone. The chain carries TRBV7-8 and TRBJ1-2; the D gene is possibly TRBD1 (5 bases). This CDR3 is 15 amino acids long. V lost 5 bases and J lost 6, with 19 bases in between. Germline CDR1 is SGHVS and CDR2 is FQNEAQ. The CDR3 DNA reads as TGTGCCAGCAGCCAGCTAGGAGGGGTAGAGGATGGCTACACCTTC. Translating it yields CASSQLGGVEDGYTF.

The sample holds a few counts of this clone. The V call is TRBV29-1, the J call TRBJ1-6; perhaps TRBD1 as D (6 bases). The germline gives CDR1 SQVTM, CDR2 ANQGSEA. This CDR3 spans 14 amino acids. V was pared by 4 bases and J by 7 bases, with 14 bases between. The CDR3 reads CSVGLGGHNSPLHF. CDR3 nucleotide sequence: TGCAGCGTTGGGCTCGGGGGGCACAATTCACCCCTCCACTTT.

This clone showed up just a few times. The CDR3 sequence: CATSLSNTEAFF. CDR3 bases: TGTGCCACGTCCCTATCGAACACTGAAGCTTTCTTT. The rearrangement uses TRBV2 and TRBJ1-1; D not certain. Trimming cost V 10 bases and J 1 base, with 10 bases left between them. This CDR3 is built from 12 residues. Germline V gene data show CDR1 as SNHLY and CDR2 as FYNNEI.

CDR3 DNA sequence: TGTGCCAGCGCGAGGACAGGGATCTATGGCTACACCTTC. Its protein product is CASARTGIYGYTF. The chain has TRBV25-1 and TRBJ1-2; 8 nucleotides align to TRBD1. The germline CDR1 and CDR2 sequences are MGHDK and SYGVNS. This CDR3 contains 13 residues. After removal of 8 bases from V and 4 bases from J, the junction contained 6 bases not matched to a gene.

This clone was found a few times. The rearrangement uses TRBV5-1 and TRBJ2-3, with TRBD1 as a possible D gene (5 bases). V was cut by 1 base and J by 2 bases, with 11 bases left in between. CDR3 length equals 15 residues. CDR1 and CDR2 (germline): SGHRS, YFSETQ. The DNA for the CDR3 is TGCGCCAGCAGCTTGTTTGGCAGGGCCACAGATACGCAGTATTTT. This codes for CASSLFGRATDTQYF.

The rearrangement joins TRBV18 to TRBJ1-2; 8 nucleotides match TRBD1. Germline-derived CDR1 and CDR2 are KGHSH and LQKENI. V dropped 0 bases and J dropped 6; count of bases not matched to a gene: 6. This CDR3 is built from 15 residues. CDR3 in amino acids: CASSPPSEQGDGYTF. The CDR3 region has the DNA TGTGCCAGCTCACCACCGAGCGAACAGGGGGATGGCTACACCTTC.

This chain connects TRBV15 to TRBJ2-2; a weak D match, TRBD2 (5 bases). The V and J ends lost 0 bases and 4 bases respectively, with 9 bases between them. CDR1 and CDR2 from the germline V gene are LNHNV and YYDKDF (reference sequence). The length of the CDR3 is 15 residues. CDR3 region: CATSRDGRGTGELFF. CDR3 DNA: TGTGCCACCAGCAGAGATGGCCGGGGCACCGGGGAGCTGTTTTTT.

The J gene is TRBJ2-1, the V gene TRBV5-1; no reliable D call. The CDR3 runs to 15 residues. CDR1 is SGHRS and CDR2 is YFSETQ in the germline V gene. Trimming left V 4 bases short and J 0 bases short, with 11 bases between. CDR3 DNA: TGCGCCAGCAGCAGAGATAGGAGCTCCTACAATGAGCAGTTCTTC. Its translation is CASSRDRSSYNEQFF.

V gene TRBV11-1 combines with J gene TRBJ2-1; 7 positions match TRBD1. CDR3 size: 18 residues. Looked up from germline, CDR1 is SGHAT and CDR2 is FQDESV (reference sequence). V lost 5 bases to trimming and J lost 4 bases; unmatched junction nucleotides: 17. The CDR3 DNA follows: TGTGCCAGCAGCCTAACATCCCGCCAGGGGGTGGGATACAATGAGCAGTTCTTC. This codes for CASSLTSRQGVGYNEQFF.

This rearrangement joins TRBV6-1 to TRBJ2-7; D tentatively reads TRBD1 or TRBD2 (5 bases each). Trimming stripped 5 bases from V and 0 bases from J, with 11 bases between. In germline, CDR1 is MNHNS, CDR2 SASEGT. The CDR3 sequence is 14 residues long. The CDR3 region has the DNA TGTGCCAGCAGTCGGGACGGAGTCTCCTACGAGCAGTACTTC. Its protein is CASSRDGVSYEQYF.

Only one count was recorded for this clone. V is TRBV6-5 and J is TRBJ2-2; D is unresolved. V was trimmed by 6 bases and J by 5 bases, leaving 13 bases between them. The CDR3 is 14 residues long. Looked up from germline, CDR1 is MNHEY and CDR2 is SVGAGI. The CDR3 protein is CASRLDGQTGELFF. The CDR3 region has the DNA TGTGCCAGCAGACTCGATGGGCAGACCGGGGAGCTGTTTTTT.

The CDR3 DNA reads TGTGCCAGCAAAGTAGCTAACTATGGCTACACCTTC. Its protein is CASKVANYGYTF. V and J are TRBV28 and TRBJ1-2; no firm D call. From germline, CDR1 is MDHEN and CDR2 SYDVKM. The CDR3 covers 12 residues. V was cut by 7 bases and J by 0 bases, with 6 bases left in between.

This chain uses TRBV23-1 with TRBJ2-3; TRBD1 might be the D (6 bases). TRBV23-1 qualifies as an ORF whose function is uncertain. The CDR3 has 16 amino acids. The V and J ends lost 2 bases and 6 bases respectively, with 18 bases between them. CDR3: CASSQSERGHRDTQYF. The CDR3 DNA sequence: TGCGCCAGCAGTCAAAGTGAGAGGGGACACAGGGATACGCAGTATTTT.

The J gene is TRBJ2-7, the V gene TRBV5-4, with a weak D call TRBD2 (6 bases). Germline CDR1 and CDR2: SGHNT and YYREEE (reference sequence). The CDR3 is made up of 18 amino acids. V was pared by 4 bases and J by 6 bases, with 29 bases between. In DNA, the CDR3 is TGTGCCAGCAGCCCGGCCAAGGGAGGTGATCGGGGACGGCTCGAGCAGTACTTC. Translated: CASSPAKGGDRGRLEQYF.

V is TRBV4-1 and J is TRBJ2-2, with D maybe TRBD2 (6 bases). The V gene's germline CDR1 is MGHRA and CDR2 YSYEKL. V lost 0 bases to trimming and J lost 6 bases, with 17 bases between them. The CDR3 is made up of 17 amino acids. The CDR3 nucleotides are TGCGCCAGCAGCCAAGACATCGAAGCGGGCGCTCCCGGGGAGCTGTTTTTT. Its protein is CASSQDIEAGAPGELFF.

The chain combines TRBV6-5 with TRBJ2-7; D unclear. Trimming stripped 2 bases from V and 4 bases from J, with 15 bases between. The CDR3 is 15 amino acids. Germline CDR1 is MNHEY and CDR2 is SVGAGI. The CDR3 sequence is CASSYVGSPSYEQYF. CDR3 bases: TGTGCCAGCAGTTACGTGGGAAGCCCCTCTTACGAGCAGTACTTC.

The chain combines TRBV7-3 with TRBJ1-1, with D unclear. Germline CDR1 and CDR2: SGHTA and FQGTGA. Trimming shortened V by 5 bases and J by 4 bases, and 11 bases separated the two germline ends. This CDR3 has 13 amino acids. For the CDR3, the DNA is TGTGCCAGCAGCCGTGGGAGGAGCACTGAAGCTTTCTTT. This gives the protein CASSRGRSTEAFF.

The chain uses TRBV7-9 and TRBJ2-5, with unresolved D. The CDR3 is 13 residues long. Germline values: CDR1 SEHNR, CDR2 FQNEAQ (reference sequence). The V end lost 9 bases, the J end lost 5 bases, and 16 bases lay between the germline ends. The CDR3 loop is CASTLGNGETQYF. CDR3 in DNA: TGTGCCAGTACTTTAGGGAATGGGGAGACCCAGTACTTC.

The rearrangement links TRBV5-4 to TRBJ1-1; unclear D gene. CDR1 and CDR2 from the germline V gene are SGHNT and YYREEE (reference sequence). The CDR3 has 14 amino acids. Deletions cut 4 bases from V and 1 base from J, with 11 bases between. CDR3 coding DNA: TGTGCCAGCAGCCCAGCGGCTCCGAACACTGAAGCTTTCTTT. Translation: CASSPAAPNTEAFF. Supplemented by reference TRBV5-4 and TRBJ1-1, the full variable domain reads ETGVTQSPTHLIKTRGQQVTLRCSSQSGHNTVSWYQQALGQGPQFIFQYYREEENGRGNFPPRFSGLQFPNYSSELNVNALELDDSALYLCASSPAAPNTEAFFGQGTRLTVV.

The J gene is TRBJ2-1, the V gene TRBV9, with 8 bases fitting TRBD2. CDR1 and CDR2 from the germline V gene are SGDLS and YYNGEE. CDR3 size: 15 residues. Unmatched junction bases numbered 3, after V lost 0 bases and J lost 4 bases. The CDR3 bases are TGTGCCAGCAGCGTAGATAGCGGGACTTACAATGAGCAGTTCTTC. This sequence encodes CASSVDSGTYNEQFF.

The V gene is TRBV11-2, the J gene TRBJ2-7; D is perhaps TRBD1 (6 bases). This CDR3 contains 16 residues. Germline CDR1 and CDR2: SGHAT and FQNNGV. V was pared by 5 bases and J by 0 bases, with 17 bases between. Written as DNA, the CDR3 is TGTGCCAGCAGCCTAGTCATATCACAGGGCTCCTACGAGCAGTACTTC. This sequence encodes CASSLVISQGSYEQYF.

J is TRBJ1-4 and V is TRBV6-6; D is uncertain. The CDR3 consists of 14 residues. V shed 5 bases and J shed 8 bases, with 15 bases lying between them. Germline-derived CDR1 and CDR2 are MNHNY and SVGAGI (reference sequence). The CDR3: CASSLSAGREKLFF. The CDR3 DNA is TGTGCCAGCAGTCTCAGCGCAGGAAGGGAAAAACTGTTTTTT.

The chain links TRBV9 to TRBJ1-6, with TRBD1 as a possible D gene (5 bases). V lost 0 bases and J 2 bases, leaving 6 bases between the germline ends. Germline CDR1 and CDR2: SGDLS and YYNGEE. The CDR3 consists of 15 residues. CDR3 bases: TGTGCCAGCAGCGTAGGGGGGACCTATAATTCACCCCTCCACTTT. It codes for CASSVGGTYNSPLHF.

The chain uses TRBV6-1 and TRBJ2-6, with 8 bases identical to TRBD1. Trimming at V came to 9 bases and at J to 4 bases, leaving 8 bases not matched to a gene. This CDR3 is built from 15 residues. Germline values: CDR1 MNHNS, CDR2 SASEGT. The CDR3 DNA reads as TGTGCCAGTGCAGGGGGCTCTACCGGGGCCAACGTCCTGACTTTC. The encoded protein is CASAGGSTGANVLTF.